A single sample gave rise to the 24 T cell receptor beta chains below, sequenced in a study of control samples from healthy donors and cancer patients. Repertoires were generated with immunoSEQ multiplex PCR, while TCRdb's copy carries only in-frame clones and drops some. The table has around 170,000 clones, 92% seen once. Sequencing used blood. These receptors came from a woman aged 25 to 39 in good health.

There are a few counts of this clone. The chain carries TRBV7-9 and TRBJ2-7, with D perhaps matching TRBD2 (7 bases). Trimming pared 5 bases from V and 6 bases from J, leaving 20 bases between. This CDR3 contains 15 residues. Germline CDR1 and CDR2: SEHNR and FQNEAQ (reference sequence). The CDR3 sequence: CASSPPSPGGGEQYF. CDR3 bases: TGTGCCAGCAGCCCCCCTTCTCCGGGGGGCGGCGAGCAGTACTTC.

CDR3 sequence (DNA): TGTGCCAGTTCACTAACACCGAGGACTAGCGGGAACAATGAGCAGTTCTTC. It yields the protein CASSLTPRTSGNNEQFF. The rearrangement uses TRBV19 and TRBJ2-1; TRBD2 agrees at 12 bases. Germline V gene sequence: CDR1 LNHDA, CDR2 SQIVND (reference sequence). The CDR3 extends over 17 amino acids. With V trimmed by 8 bases and J by 5 bases, 13 bases remained unmatched.

The chain links TRBV5-4 to TRBJ1-2; 7 bases map to TRBD1. The trim removed 0 bases at V and 3 bases at J, leaving 2 bases unmatched. CDR1 SGHNT and CDR2 YYREEE come from the germline V gene (reference sequence). CDR3 length: 14 residues. CDR3: CASSLVGGDYGYTF. CDR3 DNA sequence: TGTGCCAGCAGCTTGGTAGGGGGCGACTATGGCTACACCTTC.

The V and J genes are TRBV12-3 or TRBV12-4 and TRBJ1-2; D ambiguous. V was shortened by 1 base and J by 7 bases, with 10 bases between the two germline ends. This CDR3 comprises 13 residues. CDR3 residues: CASSLGGKGGYTF. The DNA for the CDR3 is TGTGCCAGCAGTTTAGGGGGAAAGGGTGGCTACACCTTC.

Worth noting for this clone: Other DNA sequences in this sample translate to the same CDR3. The chain uses TRBV28 and TRBJ2-1; no firm D call. V was pared by 5 bases and J by 4 bases, with 3 bases between. The CDR3 totals 11 residues. The V gene's germline CDR1 is MDHEN and CDR2 SYDVKM. The CDR3 protein is CASSTYNEQFF. CDR3 coding DNA: TGTGCCAGCAGTACATACAATGAGCAGTTCTTC.

The count of this clone is one. The gene calls are TRBV5-1 and TRBJ1-1, with a possible D match to TRBD1 (5 bases). CDR3 length: 14 amino acids. V lost 4 bases, J lost 1 base, and 11 bases lay in between. Per germline, CDR1 SGHRS and CDR2 YFSETQ. The CDR3 DNA reads as TGCGCCAGCAGCCTCGGGGGAAGGAACACTGAAGCTTTCTTT. Translation gives CASSLGGRNTEAFF. Supplemented by reference TRBV5-1 and TRBJ1-1, the full variable domain reads KAGVTQTPRYLIKTRGQQVTLSCSPISGHRSVSWYQQTPGQGLQFLFEYFSETQRNKGNFPGRFSGRQFSNSRSEMNVSTLELGDSALYLCASSLGGRNTEAFFGQGTRLTVV.

The rearrangement uses TRBV5-1 and TRBJ1-1; D remains ambiguous. The CDR3 has 11 residues. From germline, CDR1 is SGHRS and CDR2 YFSETQ. V lost 4 bases and J lost 3, with 4 bases in between. The DNA of the CDR3 is TGCGCCAGCAGCATGGACACTGAAGCTTTCTTT. It is translated as CASSMDTEAFF.

This clone was recorded once. The chain has TRBV7-3 and TRBJ2-1, with D tentatively TRBD1 or TRBD2 (6 bases each). Between the trimmed V and J ends, which lost 4 bases and 7 bases, there was a span of 23 bases. Per germline, CDR1 SGHTA and CDR2 FQGTGA. CDR3 length: 17 residues. The CDR3 sequence: CASSYGPSWGAGNEQFF. Written as DNA, the CDR3 is TGTGCCAGCAGCTACGGCCCAAGCTGGGGGGCGGGTAATGAGCAGTTCTTC. Full variable domain (remainder filled in from reference TRBV7-3 and TRBJ2-1): GAGVSQTPSNKVTEKGKYVELRCDPISGHTALYWYRQSLGQGPEFLIYFQGTGAADDSGLPNDRFFAVRPEGSVSTLKIQRTERGDSAVYLCASSYGPSWGAGNEQFFGPGTRLTVL.

The J gene is TRBJ2-7, the V gene TRBV29-1; maybe TRBD2 (6 bases). Germline V gene lookup returns CDR1 SQVTM and CDR2 ANQGSEA. Trimming removed 6 bases from V and 5 bases from J, with 17 bases in between. CDR3 length: 13 amino acids. The CDR3 is CSVAPSASDEQYF. CDR3 DNA: TGCAGCGTGGCCCCTAGCGCGAGCGACGAGCAGTACTTC.

The chain uses TRBV24-1 and TRBJ1-4; D may be TRBD1 (6 bases). From germline, CDR1 is KGHDR and CDR2 SFDVKD. The V end lost 4 bases, the J end lost 5 bases, and 13 bases lay between the germline ends. The CDR3 length is 15 residues. Here the CDR3 DNA reads TGTGCCACCAGTGAGTTGACAGGAGGAAATGAAAAACTGTTTTTT. It is translated as CATSELTGGNEKLFF.

The rearrangement joins TRBV5-1 to TRBJ2-3; D gene unclear. This CDR3 has 13 amino acids. Germline CDR1 reads SGHRS; CDR2 reads YFSETQ. V lost 2 bases to trimming and J lost 2 bases, with 6 bases between them. CDR3 coding DNA: TGCGCCAGCAGCTTAGGATTCACAGATACGCAGTATTTT. Amino acid sequence: CASSLGFTDTQYF.

In its sample, this clone was seen once. The chain employs TRBV30 and TRBJ2-7; D is unclear. This CDR3 has 12 residues. Trimming pared 0 bases from V and 3 bases from J, leaving 6 bases between. From germline, CDR1 is GTSNPN and CDR2 SVGIG (reference sequence). The CDR3 coding sequence is TGTGCCTGGAGTGTAGCTAGCTACGAGCAGTACTTC. Translation gives CAWSVASYEQYF.

The chain is built from TRBV28 and TRBJ1-4, with 10 bases that match TRBD1. Per the germline V gene, CDR1 is MDHEN and CDR2 is SYDVKM. V dropped 0 bases and J dropped 8; count of bases not matched to a gene: 3. This CDR3 spans 15 amino acids. CDR3 in amino acids: CASSLWDRGREKLFF. The CDR3 bases are TGTGCCAGCAGTTTATGGGACAGGGGGAGAGAAAAACTGTTTTTT.

This clone was seen just once. This chain joins TRBV4-3 and TRBJ2-2; no definite D call. Germline CDR1 reads LGHNA; CDR2 reads YSLEER. The CDR3 spans 17 residues. V lost 0 bases and J 0 bases, leaving 11 bases between the germline ends. The CDR3 here is CASSQDLSLANTGELFF. For the CDR3, the DNA is TGCGCCAGCAGCCAAGATCTTTCCCTAGCGAACACCGGGGAGCTGTTTTTT.

J is TRBJ2-1 and V is TRBV7-9, with D unresolved. V gave up 3 bases and J gave up 5 bases, with 8 bases separating them. The CDR3 consists of 13 residues. From germline, CDR1 is SEHNR and CDR2 FQNEAQ (reference sequence). CDR3 protein: CASSLGANNEQFF. The CDR3 DNA is TGTGCCAGCAGCTTGGGCGCAAACAATGAGCAGTTCTTC.

The V and J genes are TRBV13 and TRBJ2-7; D not certain. This CDR3 spans 13 amino acids. V shed 5 bases and J shed 3 bases, with 11 bases lying between them. The germline gives CDR1 PRHDT, CDR2 FYEKMQ (reference sequence). CDR3 protein: CASSPRPNYEQYF. CDR3 nucleotide sequence: TGTGCCAGCAGCCCCAGACCTAACTACGAGCAGTACTTC.

The J gene is TRBJ1-2, the V gene TRBV9; no clear D. CDR1 SGDLS and CDR2 YYNGEE come from the germline V gene. CDR3 size: 14 residues. Deletions cut 1 base from V and 8 bases from J, with 15 bases between. This chain's CDR3 is CASSVKTTGRGYTF. The CDR3, as DNA: TGTGCCAGCAGCGTAAAAACAACGGGTCGGGGCTACACCTTC.

The chain couples TRBV27 to TRBJ2-7; D gene uncertain. The CDR3 has 14 amino acids. CDR1 is MNHEY and CDR2 is SMNVEV in the germline V gene (reference sequence). The germline V and J ends were trimmed by 3 bases and 2 bases, with 11 bases remaining between them. The CDR3 protein is CASSFQVGPYEQYF. CDR3 in DNA: TGTGCCAGCAGTTTCCAGGTTGGACCCTACGAGCAGTACTTC.

The genes are TRBV4-3 and TRBJ2-7; D remains unclear. The CDR3 loop spans 13 amino acids. V lost 4 bases to trimming and J lost 6 bases, with 13 bases between them. Per the germline V gene, CDR1 is LGHNA and CDR2 is YSLEER. The CDR3 sequence is CASSPNQLFEQYF. CDR3 bases: TGCGCCAGCAGCCCAAACCAACTATTCGAGCAGTACTTC.

V usage is TRBV12-3 or TRBV12-4 and J usage is TRBJ1-1; no clear D. CDR3 length: 12 residues. Trimming pared 5 bases from V and 1 base from J, leaving 5 bases between. The CDR3 bases are TGTGCCAGCAGTCGGGGGAACACTGAAGCTTTCTTT. Residues: CASSRGNTEAFF.

The chain is built from TRBV9 and TRBJ2-5; TRBD2 matches at 9 bases. CDR1 and CDR2 (germline): SGDLS, YYNGEE. The CDR3 covers 17 residues. V lost 0 bases, J lost 4 bases, and 10 bases stayed unmatched. This chain's CDR3 is CASSVALAGTFGETQYF. DNA for the CDR3: TGTGCCAGCAGCGTAGCCCTAGCGGGAACTTTCGGAGAGACCCAGTACTTC.

The rearrangement links TRBV6-4 to TRBJ2-7, with 8 bases lining up with TRBD2. Trimming removed 0 bases from V and 5 bases from J; junction bases left unmatched: 6. The germline CDR1 and CDR2 sequences are MRHNA and SNTAGT. This CDR3 is 15 amino acids long. This chain's CDR3 is CASSDSALAGHEQYF. The CDR3 DNA sequence: TGTGCCAGCAGTGACTCGGCGCTAGCGGGTCACGAGCAGTACTTC.

This chain connects TRBV5-4 to TRBJ2-3, with D possibly TRBD1 on 6 matching bases. Germline CDR1 is SGHNT and CDR2 is YYREEE (reference sequence). The V end was cut by 3 bases, the J end by 1 base, with 12 bases between. The CDR3 consists of 15 residues. The chain's CDR3 is CASSWGHEGTDTQYF. The CDR3 coding sequence is TGTGCCAGCAGCTGGGGACATGAGGGCACAGATACGCAGTATTTT. The whole variable domain, remainder taken from reference TRBV5-4 and TRBJ2-3, is ETGVTQSPTHLIKTRGQQVTLRCSSQSGHNTVSWYQQALGQGPQFIFQYYREEENGRGNFPPRFSGLQFPNYSSELNVNALELDDSALYLCASSWGHEGTDTQYFGPGTRLTVL.

The genes are TRBV7-2 and TRBJ2-7, with D maybe TRBD2 (7 bases). V was trimmed by 5 bases and J by 7 bases, leaving 24 bases between them. Germline V CDR1 and CDR2: SGHTA, FQGNSA. The CDR3 has 16 residues. The CDR3 protein is CASSVRGGQPPYEQYF. In nucleotides, the CDR3 is TGTGCCAGCAGCGTCCGCGGGGGCCAGCCCCCTTATGAGCAGTACTTC.